This T cell receptor beta chain is drawn from a study of T cell responses to AZD1222 COVID-19 vaccine. Overall study results and limits: A reported finding is that nearly half of spike-specific TCRs target unmutated variant regions. Most donors were white British and more were female, and clonal diversity was possibly underestimated. Vaccine-associated CD4 TCRs ranged over spike, dominating at 160-218 and 743-854.

TCRdb's copy holds only in-frame clones and misses some; the assay was immunoSEQ multiplex PCR. The sample lists about 110,000 clones; 88% were seen once. Details on this clone: No antigen is known for it.

Germline V lookup: CDR1 GTSNPN, CDR2 SVGIG (reference sequence). J gave up 6 bases and V 0 bases, and 1 base lay outside the gene matches. The CDR3 is 12 residues long. This sample comprised peripheral blood, obtained on day 0 of AZD1222 vaccination. This chain uses TRBV30 with TRBJ2-7; 8 bases line up with TRBD1. This clonotype was sampled from an adult in good health. This chain's CDR3 is CAWSVTGGEQYF. The CDR3 region has the DNA TGTGCCTGGAGTGTAACAGGGGGCGAGCAGTACTTC.